A single sample gave rise to the 29 T cell receptor beta chains below, sequenced in a study of regulatory T cells in long-lasting Graves disease. Relying on iRepertoire HTBI primers and Arm-PCR of CDR3 regions, the team built TCR beta libraries. TCRdb processed the multiplex PCR reads anew with MiXCR; each CDR3 protein has one entry. Here the sample spans more than 300,000 distinct CDR3 sequences, around a sixth being singletons. Time point: newly diagnosed GD, antithyroid drugs for less than 3 months. PBMC RNA was the source of the TCR library. Sequenced here: peripheral blood mononuclear cells (PBMCs), sampled at new diagnosis, from a patient treated with antithyroid drugs. The source is a female donor with Graves disease.

This clonotype appeared many times. The rearrangement joins TRBV24-1 to TRBJ1-5; no clear D gene. Per the germline V gene, CDR1 is KGHDR and CDR2 is SFDVKD. The CDR3 is made up of 13 amino acids. The V end lost 12 bases, the J end lost 5 bases, and 16 bases lay between the germline ends. The CDR3 here is CAHQAGPHQPQHF. CDR3 bases: TGTGCCCACCAAGCGGGCCCCCATCAGCCCCAGCATTTT.

There are many counts of this clonotype. This chain links TRBV7-8 with TRBJ2-1; the D call may be TRBD1 or TRBD2 (6 bases each). Between the trimmed V and J ends, which lost 4 bases and 8 bases, there was a span of 15 bases. Germline V lookup: CDR1 SGHVS, CDR2 FQNEAQ. The CDR3 loop spans 14 amino acids. CDR3 sequence reads: CASSSTDGGHEQFF. The CDR3 DNA is TGTGCCAGCAGCTCTACCGACGGGGGCCATGAGCAGTTCTTC.

This clonotype was picked up a small number of times. A much larger clone is a single base away; this may be a read error. The chain couples TRBV10-3 to TRBJ2-1, with D perhaps given as TRBD1 or TRBD2 (5 bases each). The CDR3 sequence is 14 residues long. The V end lost 5 bases, the J end lost 5 bases, and 13 bases lay between the germline ends. Germline values: CDR1 ENHRY, CDR2 SYGVKD. CDR3 protein: CAISITGLDNEQFF. CDR3 bases: TGTGCCATCAGTATAACAGGACTTGACAATGAGCAGTTCTTC.

This clonotype was seen a handful of times. The J gene is TRBJ2-6, the V gene TRBV6-1, with D maybe TRBD2 (6 bases). The germline V and J ends were trimmed by 7 bases and 0 bases, with 10 bases remaining between them. The germline V gene encodes CDR1 MNHNS and CDR2 SASEGT. The CDR3 extends over 15 amino acids. The CDR3 region has the DNA TGTGCCAGCACGGGAGCGATCTCTGGGGCCAACGTCCTGACTTTC. This translates into CASTGAISGANVLTF.

The sample holds many counts of this clonotype. This rearrangement joins TRBV5-1 to TRBJ1-2; the D gene is possibly TRBD1 (5 bases). Trimming removed 3 bases from V and 1 base from J, with 16 bases in between. The CDR3 loop spans 16 amino acids. CDR1 is SGHRS and CDR2 is YFSETQ in the germline V gene. The CDR3 region is CASSCSPGRFNYGYTF. In nucleotides, the CDR3 is TGCGCCAGCAGCTGCAGCCCGGGACGGTTTAACTATGGCTACACCTTC.

The J gene is TRBJ2-7, the V gene TRBV4-2, with 10 positions matching TRBD2. The CDR3 covers 16 residues. Germline-derived CDR1 and CDR2 are LGHNA and YNFKEQ. The V and J ends lost 4 bases and 5 bases, in that order; junction bases with no gene match: 11. The CDR3 coding sequence is TGTGCCAGCAGCCCGGGGGTAGCGGGAGGCGGCGACGAGCAGTACTTC. It is translated as CASSPGVAGGGDEQYF.

This clonotype was detected many times. V gene TRBV30 combines with J gene TRBJ2-3, with D unresolved. The CDR3 loop spans 13 amino acids. Germline-derived CDR1 and CDR2 are GTSNPN and SVGIG (reference sequence). Trimming stripped 1 base from V and 0 bases from J, with 5 bases between. CDR3 sequence reads: CAWSESSTDTQYF. CDR3 nucleotides: TGTGCCTGGAGTGAGTCTAGCACAGATACGCAGTATTTT.

The chain recombines TRBV20-1 with TRBJ1-1, with TRBD1 identical over 9 bases. Germline V lookup: CDR1 DFQATT, CDR2 SNEGSKA (reference sequence). The length of the CDR3 is 15 residues. Losses at the gene ends were 4 bases for V and 6 bases for J; bases not matched to a gene: 12. The CDR3 bases are TGCAGTGCTATGAGATATACAGGGGGCTGGCCTGAAGCTTTCTTT. Protein product: CSAMRYTGGWPEAFF.

This clonotype was counted between two and nine times. V gene TRBV6-1 combines with J gene TRBJ1-2, with 12 bases lining up with TRBD1. The CDR3 is 16 residues long. Germline V gene sequence: CDR1 MNHNS, CDR2 SASEGT. J lost 6 bases, V lost 5 bases, and 10 bases had no gene match. The CDR3 sequence: CASSKPGQGAGDGYTF. The DNA for the CDR3 is TGTGCCAGCAGTAAACCGGGACAGGGGGCGGGGGATGGCTACACCTTC.

This clonotype was recorded once. V and J are TRBV5-1 and TRBJ2-1, with D perhaps assigned TRBD1 or TRBD2 (5 bases each). Germline V lookup: CDR1 SGHRS, CDR2 YFSETQ. The V and J ends lost 1 base and 4 bases respectively, with 12 bases between them. This CDR3 has 15 residues. The CDR3 DNA follows: TGCGCCAGCAGCTTGATCGGGGCCGGGTACAATGAGCAGTTCTTC. Protein product: CASSLIGAGYNEQFF. Based on the CDR3 plus reference TRBV5-1 and TRBJ2-1, the full variable domain is KAGVTQTPRYLIKTRGQQVTLSCSPISGHRSVSWYQQTPGQGLQFLFEYFSETQRNKGNFPGRFSGRQFSNSRSEMNVSTLELGDSALYLCASSLIGAGYNEQFFGPGTRLTVL.

This clonotype was observed many times. The chain joins TRBV20-1 to TRBJ2-7; D is ambiguous. The CDR3 totals 16 residues. Germline loops: CDR1 DFQATT, CDR2 SNEGSKA (reference sequence). V lost 4 bases to trimming and J lost 0 bases, with 19 bases between them. The CDR3 nucleotides read TGCAGTGCTATTCGATCAGACAAGATGAACTCCTACGAGCAGTACTTC. This translates into CSAIRSDKMNSYEQYF.

This clonotype was observed many times. The J gene is TRBJ1-1, the V gene TRBV7-2; TRBD1 is a possible D gene (5 bases). Germline lookup yields CDR1 SGHTA and CDR2 FQGNSA. Trimming stripped 4 bases from V and 0 bases from J, with 24 bases between. The CDR3 has 19 residues. The CDR3 sequence: CASSSPQGRALLMNTEAFF. The CDR3 DNA reads as TGTGCCAGCAGCTCTCCGCAGGGAAGAGCACTTCTTATGAACACTGAAGCTTTCTTT. Full variable domain (missing parts from reference TRBV7-2 and TRBJ1-1): GAGVSQSPSNKVTEKGKDVELRCDPISGHTALYWYRQSLGQGLEFLIYFQGNSAPDKSGLPSDRFSAERTGGSVSTLTIQRTQQEDSAVYLCASSSPQGRALLMNTEAFFGQGTRLTVV.

At least ten counts were recorded for this clonotype. The rearrangement uses TRBV3-1 and TRBJ2-5; a weak D match, TRBD1 (6 bases). V lost 6 bases and J 2 bases, leaving 10 bases between the germline ends. From germline, CDR1 is LGHDT and CDR2 YNNKEL (reference sequence). The CDR3 sequence is 13 residues long. The CDR3 DNA is TGTGCCAGCAGGCGGACAGAACAAGAGACCCAGTACTTC. This encodes CASRRTEQETQYF.

This clonotype was seen ten or more times. This chain links TRBV9 with TRBJ1-5; D might be TRBD1 (6 bases). Trimming stripped 6 bases from V and 0 bases from J, with 13 bases between. Germline CDR1 is SGDLS and CDR2 is YYNGEE. This CDR3 has 15 residues. The CDR3 coding sequence is TGTGCCAGCAACGGGGCGGGGGCTAGCAATCAGCCCCAGCATTTT. It codes for CASNGAGASNQPQHF.

The chain has TRBV27 and TRBJ2-7; D is perhaps TRBD2 (7 bases). The CDR3 is 16 amino acids. Trimming left V 0 bases short and J 3 bases short, with 15 bases between. Per germline, CDR1 MNHEY and CDR2 SMNVEV (reference sequence). The CDR3 here is CASSLSGGGNSYEQYF. DNA for the CDR3: TGTGCCAGCAGTTTATCGGGAGGGGGGAACAGCTACGAGCAGTACTTC.

This clonotype was counted a single time. A far larger clone lies a single base away; this is likely a read error. The rearrangement uses TRBV7-2 and TRBJ1-2; D is unclear. This CDR3 has 11 amino acids. CDR1 and CDR2 from the germline V gene are SGHTA and FQGNSA. The CDR3 is CAAGSWDGCTF. CDR3 coding DNA: TGTGCCGCGGGTAGTTGGGATGGCTGCACCTTC.

The sample holds many counts of this clonotype. The genes are TRBV7-2 and TRBJ2-3, with 10 bases identical to TRBD2. Germline V CDR1 and CDR2: SGHTA, FQGNSA. The CDR3 contains 17 residues. V lost 5 bases and J lost 4; bases outside the gene matches: 12. Here the CDR3 reads CASSPIRSGGAPDTQYF. The CDR3 DNA reads TGTGCCAGCAGCCCTATTAGGAGCGGGGGGGCCCCAGATACGCAGTATTTT.

Regarding this clonotype: This may be a read error: a much more frequent sequence differs by one nucleotide. CDR3 sequence reads: CASSSFGRPDTQYF. In DNA form, the CDR3 reads TGTGCCAGCAGTTCTTTTGGTAGACCAGATACGCAGTATTTT. The chain employs TRBV27 and TRBJ2-3; D gene ambiguous. Germline CDR1 reads MNHEY; CDR2 reads SMNVEV (reference sequence). The CDR3 totals 14 residues. Deletions cut 4 bases from V and 4 bases from J, with 12 bases between.

This clonotype appeared many times. The chain combines TRBV11-2 with TRBJ2-7; 8 bases agree with TRBD1. This CDR3 has 13 residues. CDR1 is SGHAT and CDR2 is FQNNGV in the germline V gene. After removal of 5 bases from V and 7 bases from J, the junction contained 7 bases not matched to a gene. Here the CDR3 DNA reads TGTGCCAGCAGCCTGACAGGGGTGGGTGAGCAGTACTTC. Translated, it gives CASSLTGVGEQYF.

In its sample, this clonotype was seen a few times. The rearrangement links TRBV7-9 to TRBJ1-4; no firm D call. This CDR3 is built from 14 residues. Trimming removed 1 base from V and 6 bases from J, with 9 bases in between. Germline V CDR1 and CDR2: SEHNR, FQNEAQ (reference sequence). The CDR3 loop reads CASSLVSPDEKLFF. DNA for the CDR3: TGTGCCAGCAGCTTAGTCTCCCCAGATGAAAAACTGTTTTTT.

In this sample, this clonotype turned up many times. J is TRBJ2-7 and V is TRBV7-9; no clear D. V lost 5 bases and J lost 5, with 4 bases in between. The germline V gene encodes CDR1 SEHNR and CDR2 FQNEAQ (reference sequence). The CDR3 is 10 amino acids. The CDR3 loop is CASSPHEQYF. CDR3 coding DNA: TGTGCCAGCAGCCCTCACGAGCAGTACTTC.

In its sample, this clonotype was seen a few times. The chain carries TRBV19 and TRBJ1-5; TRBD1 might be the D (5 bases). Germline V gene lookup returns CDR1 LNHDA and CDR2 SQIVND (reference sequence). Trimming stripped 7 bases from V and 6 bases from J, with 13 bases between. The length of the CDR3 is 13 residues. This CDR3 is CASIPGAGQPQHF. In nucleotides, the CDR3 is TGTGCCAGTATCCCTGGGGCAGGTCAGCCCCAGCATTTT.

This clonotype occurred many times. V is TRBV7-2 and J is TRBJ2-1; TRBD2 aligns across 9 bases. CDR1 SGHTA and CDR2 FQGNSA come from the germline V gene. The CDR3 is 15 residues long. V lost 6 bases and J lost 4; bases outside the gene matches: 7. CDR3 in amino acids: CASRLIAGAYNEQFF. In nucleotides, the CDR3 is TGTGCCAGCAGACTAATAGCGGGAGCTTACAATGAGCAGTTCTTC. The entire variable domain, with the rest obtained from reference TRBV7-2 and TRBJ2-1, is as follows: GAGVSQSPSNKVTEKGKDVELRCDPISGHTALYWYRQSLGQGLEFLIYFQGNSAPDKSGLPSDRFSAERTGGSVSTLTIQRTQQEDSAVYLCASRLIAGAYNEQFFGPGTRLTVL.

In its sample, this clonotype was seen many times. This chain joins TRBV6-2 or TRBV6-3 and TRBJ1-1; TRBD1 agrees at 9 bases. Losses at the gene ends were 4 bases for V and 6 bases for J; bases not matched to a gene: 6. The CDR3 is 14 residues long. CDR1 is MNHEY and CDR2 is SVGEGT in the germline V gene. The CDR3 spells CASSWTGAEPEAFF. The CDR3 region has the DNA TGTGCCAGCAGTTGGACAGGGGCGGAACCTGAAGCTTTCTTT.

This clonotype occurred many times. The J gene is TRBJ1-5, the V gene TRBV28, with unresolved D. From germline, CDR1 is MDHEN and CDR2 SYDVKM. V was trimmed by 6 bases and J by 0 bases, leaving 6 bases between them. The CDR3 length is 13 residues. The CDR3, as DNA: TGTGCCAGCAGCGTCAATAGCAATCAGCCCCAGCATTTT. Protein product: CASSVNSNQPQHF. Together with reference TRBV28 and TRBJ1-5, the CDR3 gives the full variable domain: DVKVTQSSRYLVKRTGEKVFLECVQDMDHENMFWYRQDPGLGLRLIYFSYDVKMKEKGDIPEGYSVSREKKERFSLILESASTNQTSMYLCASSVNSNQPQHFGDGTRLSIL.

This clonotype has at least ten counts. The genes are TRBV30 and TRBJ2-7; no clear D. With 0 bases removed from V and 7 bases from J, the gap between germline ends came to 10 bases. Germline values: CDR1 GTSNPN, CDR2 SVGIG (reference sequence). The CDR3 has 12 amino acids. The CDR3 nucleotides are TGTGCCTGGAGTGTCTGGCCTCTGGAGCAGTACTTC. Translating it yields CAWSVWPLEQYF. The variable domain in full, completed from reference TRBV30 and TRBJ2-7, reads SQTIHQWPATLVQPVGSPLSLECTVEGTSNPNLYWYRQAAGRGLQLLFYSVGIGQISSEVPQNLSASRPQDRQFILSSKKLLLSDSGFYLCAWSVWPLEQYFGPGTRLTVT.

This clonotype was counted a few times. DNA of the CDR3: TGTGCCATCCGACTAGCGGACCGTCATGAGCAGTTCTTC. Translating gives CAIRLADRHEQFF. The rearrangement uses TRBV10-3 and TRBJ2-1, with 9 bases lining up with TRBD2. Germline V gene sequence: CDR1 ENHRY, CDR2 SYGVKD. This CDR3 spans 13 amino acids. Trimming removed 8 bases from V and 8 bases from J; junction bases left unmatched: 7.

The V call is TRBV9, the J call TRBJ2-1; the D gene is possibly TRBD2 (6 bases). There are 17 residues in the CDR3. Trimming cost V 3 bases and J 4 bases, with 20 bases left between them. Germline CDR1 and CDR2: SGDLS and YYNGEE. CDR3 in amino acids: CASSDPRVEAGYNEQFF. CDR3 sequence (DNA): TGTGCCAGCAGCGACCCACGGGTGGAGGCGGGGTACAATGAGCAGTTCTTC.

This clonotype has only a few counts. This chain links TRBV19 with TRBJ2-5; possibly TRBD1 for D (5 bases). V was cut by 5 bases and J by 8 bases, with 24 bases left in between. This CDR3 contains 16 residues. Germline lookup yields CDR1 LNHDA and CDR2 SQIVND (reference sequence). The DNA for the CDR3 is TGTGCCAGTAGTGGGGCACAGACCGCGGATTTTAGAACCCAGTACTTC. Protein sequence: CASSGAQTADFRTQYF.